This TCR beta chain was recorded in a study of radiation and T cells in renal cell carcinoma. Study-wide findings and caveats: No pretreatment tumor biopsies were available for baseline clonotypes. From baseline, blood top tumor clonotypes peaked at 2 weeks post-radiation.

The sample's time point: baseline pretreatment blood. Treatment specified: 15 Gy SBRT to primary tumor, nephrectomy 4 weeks later. Serial blood draws occurred at baseline and 2 and 4 weeks post-SBRT. This renal cell carcinoma was of the clear cell type. Of note for this clone: Its antigen is still unknown.

The CDR3 contains 14 residues. The germline V gene has CDR1 SGHTA and CDR2 FQGNSA. The ends lost 2 bases at V and 4 bases at J; junction bases unmatched: 4. The assay was immunoSEQ multiplex PCR, and TCRdb's table has in-frame clones only and misses some. The top ten hold 31% of the sample, which has tens of thousands of clones, approximately 80% seen once. The rearrangement links TRBV7-2 to TRBJ2-7, with 8 bases identical to TRBD1. The source of this sequence is a woman in her seventies with renal cell carcinoma. Sequences were derived from blood, sampled from a patient whose treatment included radiotherapy and nephrectomy. CDR3 sequence reads: CASSLLQGAYEQYF. The DNA for the CDR3 is TGTGCCAGCAGCTTATTGCAGGGGGCGTACGAGCAGTACTTC.